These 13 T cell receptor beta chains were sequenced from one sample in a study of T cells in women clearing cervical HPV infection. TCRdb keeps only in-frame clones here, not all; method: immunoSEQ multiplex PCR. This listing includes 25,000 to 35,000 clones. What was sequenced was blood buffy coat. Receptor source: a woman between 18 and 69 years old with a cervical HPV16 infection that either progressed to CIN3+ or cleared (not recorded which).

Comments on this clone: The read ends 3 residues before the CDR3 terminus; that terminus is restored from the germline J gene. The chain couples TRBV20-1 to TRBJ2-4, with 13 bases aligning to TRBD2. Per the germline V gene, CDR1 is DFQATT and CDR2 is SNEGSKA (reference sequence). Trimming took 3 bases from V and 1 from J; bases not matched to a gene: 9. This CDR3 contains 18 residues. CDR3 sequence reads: CSASPTKLAGGAKNIQYF. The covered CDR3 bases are TGCAGTGCTAGCCCTACAAAACTAGCGGGGGGGGCCAAAAACATT.

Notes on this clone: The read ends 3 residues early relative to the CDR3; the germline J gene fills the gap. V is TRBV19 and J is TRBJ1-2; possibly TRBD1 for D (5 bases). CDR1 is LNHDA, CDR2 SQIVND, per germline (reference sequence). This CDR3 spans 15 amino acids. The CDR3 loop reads CASSQDSSGTDTYTF. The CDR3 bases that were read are TGTGCCAGTAGCCAAGACAGTTCCGGAACAGATACC.

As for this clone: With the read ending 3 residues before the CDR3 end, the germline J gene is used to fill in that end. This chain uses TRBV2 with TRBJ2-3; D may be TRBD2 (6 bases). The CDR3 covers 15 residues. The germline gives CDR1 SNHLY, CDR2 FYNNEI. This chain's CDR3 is CASSEKRQGAGTQYF. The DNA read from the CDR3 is TGTGCCAGCAGTGAAAAGAGACAAGGGGCGGGGACG.

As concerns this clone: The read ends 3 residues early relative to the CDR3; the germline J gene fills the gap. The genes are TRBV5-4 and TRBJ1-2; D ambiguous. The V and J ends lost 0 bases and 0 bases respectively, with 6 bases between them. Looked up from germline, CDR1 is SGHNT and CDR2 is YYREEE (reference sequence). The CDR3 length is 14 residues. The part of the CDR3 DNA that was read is TGTGCCAGCAGCTTGGAGAACTCTAACTATGGC. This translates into CASSLENSNYG. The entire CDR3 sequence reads CASSLENSNYGYTF.

CDR3 protein: CAWRGTGLREKLFF. The part of the CDR3 DNA that was read is TGTGCCTGGAGGGGGACAGGGCTGCGAGAAAAG. This chain links TRBV30 with TRBJ2-2; 9 bases fit TRBD1. The read finishes 3 residues shy of the CDR3 end, and the germline J gene is used to complete it. Germline V gene lookup returns CDR1 GTSNPN and CDR2 SVGIG (reference sequence). The CDR3 covers 14 residues.

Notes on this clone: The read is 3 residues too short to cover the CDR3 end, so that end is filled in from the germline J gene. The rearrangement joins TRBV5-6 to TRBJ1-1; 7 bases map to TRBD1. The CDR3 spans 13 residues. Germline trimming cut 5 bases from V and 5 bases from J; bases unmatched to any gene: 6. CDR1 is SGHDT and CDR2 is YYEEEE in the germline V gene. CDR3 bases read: TGTGCCAGCAGGTTACAGGGGTTTACTGAA. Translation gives CASRLQGFTE. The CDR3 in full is CASRLQGFTEAFF.

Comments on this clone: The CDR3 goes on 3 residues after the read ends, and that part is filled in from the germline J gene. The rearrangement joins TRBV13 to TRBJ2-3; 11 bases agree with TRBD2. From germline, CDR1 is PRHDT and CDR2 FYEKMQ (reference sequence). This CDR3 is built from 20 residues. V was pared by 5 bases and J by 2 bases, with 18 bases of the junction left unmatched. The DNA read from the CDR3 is TGTGCCAGCAGCGAGACTCTAGCGGGAGGCCTGTCTCAAGACACAGATACG. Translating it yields CASSETLAGGLSQDTDT. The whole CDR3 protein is CASSETLAGGLSQDTDTQYF.

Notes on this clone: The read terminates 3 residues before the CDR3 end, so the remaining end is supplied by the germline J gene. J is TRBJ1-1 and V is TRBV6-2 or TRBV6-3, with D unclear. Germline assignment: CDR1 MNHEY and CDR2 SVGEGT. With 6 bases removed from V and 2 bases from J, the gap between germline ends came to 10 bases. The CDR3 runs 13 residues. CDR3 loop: CASSQEPNTEAFF. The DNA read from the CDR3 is TGTGCCAGCAGCCAAGAGCCTAACACTGAA.

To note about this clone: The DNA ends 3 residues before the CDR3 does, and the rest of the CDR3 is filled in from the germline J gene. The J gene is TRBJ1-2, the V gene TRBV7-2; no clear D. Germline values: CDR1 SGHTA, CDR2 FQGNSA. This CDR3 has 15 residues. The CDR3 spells CASSLRLAGADTYTF. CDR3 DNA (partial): TGTGCCAGCAGCCTAAGACTAGCGGGAGCCGATACC. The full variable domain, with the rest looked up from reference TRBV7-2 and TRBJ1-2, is GAGVSQSPSNKVTEKGKDVELRCDPISGHTALYWYRQSLGQGLEFLIYFQGNSAPDKSGLPSDRFSAERTGGSVSTLTIQRTQQEDSAVYLCASSLRLAGADTYTFGSGTRLTVV.

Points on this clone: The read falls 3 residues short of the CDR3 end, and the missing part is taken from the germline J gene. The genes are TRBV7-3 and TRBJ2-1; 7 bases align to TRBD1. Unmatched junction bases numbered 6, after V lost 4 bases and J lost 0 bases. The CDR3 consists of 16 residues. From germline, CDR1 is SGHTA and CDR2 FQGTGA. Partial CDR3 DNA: TGTGCCAGCAGCTCGCGACAGGGATCCTCCTACAATGAG. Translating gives CASSSRQGSSYNE. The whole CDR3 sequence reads CASSSRQGSSYNEQFF.

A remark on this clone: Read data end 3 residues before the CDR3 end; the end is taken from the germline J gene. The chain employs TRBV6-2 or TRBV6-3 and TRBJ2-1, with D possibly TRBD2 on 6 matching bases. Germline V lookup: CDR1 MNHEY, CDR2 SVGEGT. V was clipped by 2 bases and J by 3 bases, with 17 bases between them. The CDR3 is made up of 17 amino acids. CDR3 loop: CASSYPTSGSGYNEQFF. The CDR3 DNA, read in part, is TGTGCCAGCAGTTACCCCACTTCCGGGAGCGGCTACAATGAG.

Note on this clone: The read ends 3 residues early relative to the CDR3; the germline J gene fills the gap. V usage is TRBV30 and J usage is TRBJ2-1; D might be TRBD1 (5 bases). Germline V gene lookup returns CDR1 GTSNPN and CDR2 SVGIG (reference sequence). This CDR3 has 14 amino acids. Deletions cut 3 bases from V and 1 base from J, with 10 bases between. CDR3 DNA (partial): TGTGCCTGGAGGAAGGGGCTATCCTACAATGAG. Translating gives CAWRKGLSYNE. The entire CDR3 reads CAWRKGLSYNEQFF.

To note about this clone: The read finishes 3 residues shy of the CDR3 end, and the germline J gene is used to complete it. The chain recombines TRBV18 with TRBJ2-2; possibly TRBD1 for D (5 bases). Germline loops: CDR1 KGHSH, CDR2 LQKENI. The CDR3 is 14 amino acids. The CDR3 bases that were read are TGTGCCAGCTCGATGACAGAGGTTGATGAAAAG. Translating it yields CASSMTEVDEK. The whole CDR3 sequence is CASSMTEVDEKLFF. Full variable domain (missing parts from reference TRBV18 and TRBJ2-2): NAGVMQNPRHLVRRRGQEARLRCSPMKGHSHVYWYRQLPEEGLKFMVYLQKENIIDESGMPKERFSAEFPKEGPSILRIQQVVRGDSAAYFCASSMTEVDEKLFFGEGSRLTVL.